This T cell receptor (beta chain) was retrieved from a study of blood T cell repertoires in COVID-19 (dated by TCRdb to 2018 to 2020). Some background on the complete study: Samples from collaborators originated in the United States, Italy and Spain and spanned both the acute and convalescent phases of COVID-19. Subjects who had been exposed to COVID-19, were actively infected with it, or had recovered from it provided the deeply sampled blood TCRbeta repertoires that made up the dataset. Where HLA class I and class II types were available, the types were taken from metadata supplied by the sample provider, not from assay-based typing. The samples were drawn from the first 160 participants of the ongoing ImmuneRACE study and from 1,200 or so subjects provided by 6 global collaborators. The repertoires were released in a freely available public database intended as a resource for research on the immune response to SARS-CoV-2. The material from the prospective study consisted of cDNA or gDNA derived from T cells, B-cell-depleted T cells, or PBMCs. Sample metadata almost always included a de-identified subject ID, COVID-19 status, age in years and sex.

Note on this clone: Its antigen is unknown. Base qualities are missing; no much larger clone stands one base away.

The immunoSEQ Assay, a bias-controlled multiplex PCR, was used to amplify TCRbeta CDR3 regions from genomic DNA. The authors' pipeline ran thus. Within the assay, amplification of reference gene primers was used to estimate how many nucleated cells each sample contained. Sequence reads were collapsed and filtered to measure the absolute abundance of every unique TCRbeta CDR3 rearrangement. For each sample, productive Simpson clonality was calculated by taking the square root of Simpson's diversity index across productive rearrangements. The clones in this table, taken by TCRdb from immuneACCESS, are in-frame only. Not every clone is retained; where verified, under half of the shortfall comes from an unresolved V gene, and the cause of the rest is unknown. The V and J calls and the clone size are those of that table, but D and trimming were determined from the DNA. This sample is represented by 200,000 to 250,000 clones; about 83% of them were singletons. Jointly, the top ten make up 5.5% to 7.5% of the sample.

What the authors observed across the whole study: Clinical and demographic metadata were provided uncurated, with the amount varying by source and participant.

Participants in the prospective study were enrolled through a virtual design, were aged roughly 18 to 100 years, and lived in 20 to 30 United States geographic areas. Cohort assignment in the prospective study relied on participant-reported clinical history from a screening survey and a study questionnaire. For ImmuneRACE Cohort 3, a participant was defined as recovered based on two consecutive negative NP/OP PCR tests, clearance by a healthcare professional, or resolution of symptoms. In the prospective study, whole blood, serum and a nasopharyngeal or oropharyngeal swab were collected from each participant by mobile phlebotomists. Prospective study participants could optionally give additional blood draws and questionnaires over a roughly two-month period. Before DNA extraction, blood samples from the prospective study were shipped at room temperature or frozen. The V end loses 6 bases and the J end loses 7 bases, and a stretch of 12 bases separates them. CDR1 and CDR2 are drawn from the germline V gene (reference sequence): MNHNY, SVGAGI. CDR3 length: 12 amino acids, cysteine to phenylalanine. Only the CDR3 DNA is retained, 36 bases long and in frame from the first base.

Rearrangement joined TRBV6-6 to TRBJ1-2; TRBD1 is a possible D gene, resting on 6 matching bases. The clonotype originates from a woman in her thirties or forties who had recovered from COVID-19. What was sequenced was PBMCs or T cells enriched from blood (not recorded which). The CDR3 protein is CASRFPGVGYTF. The nucleotide sequence reads as follows: TGTGCCAGCAGATTTCCAGGGGTTGGCTACACCTTC.